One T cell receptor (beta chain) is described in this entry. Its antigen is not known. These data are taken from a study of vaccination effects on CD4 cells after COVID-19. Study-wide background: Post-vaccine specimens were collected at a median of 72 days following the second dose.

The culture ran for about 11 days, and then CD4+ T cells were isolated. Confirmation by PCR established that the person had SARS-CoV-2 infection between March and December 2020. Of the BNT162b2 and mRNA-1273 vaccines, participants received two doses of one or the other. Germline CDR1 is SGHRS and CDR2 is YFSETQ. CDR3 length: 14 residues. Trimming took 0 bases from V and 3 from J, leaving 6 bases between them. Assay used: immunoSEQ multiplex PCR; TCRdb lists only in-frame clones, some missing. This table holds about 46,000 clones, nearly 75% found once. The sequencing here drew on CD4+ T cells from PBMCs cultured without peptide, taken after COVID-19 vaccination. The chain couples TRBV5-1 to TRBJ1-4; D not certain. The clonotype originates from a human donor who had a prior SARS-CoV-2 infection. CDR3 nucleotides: TGCGCCAGCAGCTTGGATAGTTCTAATGAAAAACTGTTTTTT. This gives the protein CASSLDSSNEKLFF.